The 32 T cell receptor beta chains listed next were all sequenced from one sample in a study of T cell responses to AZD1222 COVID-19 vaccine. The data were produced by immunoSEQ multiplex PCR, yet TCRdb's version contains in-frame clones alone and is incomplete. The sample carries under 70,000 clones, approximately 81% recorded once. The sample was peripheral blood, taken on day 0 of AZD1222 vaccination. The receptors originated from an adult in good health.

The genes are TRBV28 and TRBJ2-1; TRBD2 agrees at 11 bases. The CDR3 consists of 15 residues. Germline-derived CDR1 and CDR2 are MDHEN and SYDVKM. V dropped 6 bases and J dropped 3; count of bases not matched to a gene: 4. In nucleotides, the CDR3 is TGTGCCAGCAGCCGGACTAGCGGGCGCTACAATGAGCAGTTCTTC. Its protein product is CASSRTSGRYNEQFF.

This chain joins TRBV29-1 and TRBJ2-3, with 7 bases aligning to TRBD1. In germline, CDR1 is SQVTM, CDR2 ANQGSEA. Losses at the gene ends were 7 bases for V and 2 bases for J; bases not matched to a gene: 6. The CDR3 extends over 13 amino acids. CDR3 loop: CSADRDPTDTQYF. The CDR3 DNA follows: TGCAGCGCTGACAGGGACCCCACAGATACGCAGTATTTT.

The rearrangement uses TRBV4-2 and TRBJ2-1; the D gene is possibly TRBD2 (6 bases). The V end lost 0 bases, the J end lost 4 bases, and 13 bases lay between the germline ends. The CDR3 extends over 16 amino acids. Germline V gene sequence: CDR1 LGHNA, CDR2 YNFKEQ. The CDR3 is CASSQDWRGRYNEQFF. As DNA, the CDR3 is TGTGCCAGCAGCCAAGATTGGAGGGGACGTTACAATGAGCAGTTCTTC.

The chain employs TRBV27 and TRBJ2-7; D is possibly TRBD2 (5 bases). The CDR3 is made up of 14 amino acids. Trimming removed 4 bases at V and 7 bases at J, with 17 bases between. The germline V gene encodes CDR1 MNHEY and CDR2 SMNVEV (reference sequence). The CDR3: CASSYEPTSGEQYF. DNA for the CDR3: TGTGCCAGCAGTTACGAGCCAACTTCGGGAGAGCAGTACTTC.

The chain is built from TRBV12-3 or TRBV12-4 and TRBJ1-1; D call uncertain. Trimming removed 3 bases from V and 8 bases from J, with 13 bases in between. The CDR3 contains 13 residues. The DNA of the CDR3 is TGTGCCAGCAGTTTGAGGGTCCCGACCGAAGCTTTCTTT. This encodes CASSLRVPTEAFF.

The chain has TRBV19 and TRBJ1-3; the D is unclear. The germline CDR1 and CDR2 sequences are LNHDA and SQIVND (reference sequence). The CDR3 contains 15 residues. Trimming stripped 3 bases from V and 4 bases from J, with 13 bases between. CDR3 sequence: CASSIYSTGGNTIYF. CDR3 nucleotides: TGTGCCAGTAGTATCTACTCAACGGGGGGAAACACCATATATTTT.

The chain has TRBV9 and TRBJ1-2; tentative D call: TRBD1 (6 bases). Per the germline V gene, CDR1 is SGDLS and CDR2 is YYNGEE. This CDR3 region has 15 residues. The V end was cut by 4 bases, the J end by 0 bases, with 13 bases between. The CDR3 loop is CASSWGRLANYGYTF. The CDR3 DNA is TGTGCCAGCAGCTGGGGGCGACTCGCTAACTATGGCTACACCTTC. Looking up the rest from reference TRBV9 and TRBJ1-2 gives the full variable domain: DSGVTQTPKHLITATGQRVTLRCSPRSGDLSVYWYQQSLDQGLQFLIQYYNGEERAKGNILERFSAQQFPDLHSELNLSSLELGDSALYFCASSWGRLANYGYTFGSGTRLTVV.

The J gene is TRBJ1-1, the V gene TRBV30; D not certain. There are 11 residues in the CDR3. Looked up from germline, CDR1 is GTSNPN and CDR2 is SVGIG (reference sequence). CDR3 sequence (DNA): TGTGCTGGGGAAGTCTACACTGAAGCTTTCTTT. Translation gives CAGEVYTEAFF.

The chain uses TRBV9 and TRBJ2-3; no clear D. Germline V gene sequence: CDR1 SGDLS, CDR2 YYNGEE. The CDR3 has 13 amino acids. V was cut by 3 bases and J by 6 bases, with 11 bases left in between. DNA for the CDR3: TGTGCCAGCAGCGGGGTCCCGTTGGATACGCAGTATTTT. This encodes CASSGVPLDTQYF.

CDR3 region: CASSLVGTYNEQFF. The CDR3 bases are TGTGCCAGCAGCTTAGTAGGGACCTACAATGAGCAGTTCTTC. The chain recombines TRBV7-8 with TRBJ2-1; D is ambiguous. The germline V and J ends were trimmed by 1 base and 2 bases, with 6 bases remaining between them. The germline gives CDR1 SGHVS, CDR2 FQNEAQ. This CDR3 has 14 residues.

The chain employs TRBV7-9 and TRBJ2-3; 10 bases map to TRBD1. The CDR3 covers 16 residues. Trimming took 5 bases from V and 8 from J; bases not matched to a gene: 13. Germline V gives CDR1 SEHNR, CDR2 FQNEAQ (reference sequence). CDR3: CASSQQAGTGVGTQYF. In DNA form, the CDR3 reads TGTGCCAGCAGCCAACAAGCCGGGACAGGGGTGGGTACGCAGTATTTT.

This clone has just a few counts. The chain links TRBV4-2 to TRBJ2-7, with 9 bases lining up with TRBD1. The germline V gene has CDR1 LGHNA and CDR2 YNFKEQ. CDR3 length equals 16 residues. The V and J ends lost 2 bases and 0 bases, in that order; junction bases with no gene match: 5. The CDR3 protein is CASSQLDRGFSYEQYF. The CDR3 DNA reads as TGTGCCAGCAGCCAATTGGACAGGGGATTCTCCTACGAGCAGTACTTC.

The CDR3 loop reads CASSLGLTDTQYF. The CDR3 DNA is TGCGCCAGCAGCTTGGGTCTCACAGATACGCAGTATTTT. The genes are TRBV5-1 and TRBJ2-3; D is uncertain. There are 13 residues in the CDR3. V lost 0 bases and J 2 bases, leaving 4 bases between the germline ends. Germline CDR1 reads SGHRS; CDR2 reads YFSETQ.

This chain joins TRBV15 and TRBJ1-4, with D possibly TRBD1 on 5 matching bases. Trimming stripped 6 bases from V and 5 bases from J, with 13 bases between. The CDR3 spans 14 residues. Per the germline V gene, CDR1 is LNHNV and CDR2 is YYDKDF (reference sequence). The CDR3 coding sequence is TGTGCCACCAGTCGGGGGTCTCTAAATGAAAAACTGTTTTTT. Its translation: CATSRGSLNEKLFF.

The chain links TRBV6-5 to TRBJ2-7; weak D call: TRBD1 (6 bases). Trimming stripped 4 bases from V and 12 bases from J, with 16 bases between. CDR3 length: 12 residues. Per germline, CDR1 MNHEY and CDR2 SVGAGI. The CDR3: CASSSDSNKWYF. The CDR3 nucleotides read TGTGCCAGCAGTTCGGACAGCAATAAGTGGTACTTC.

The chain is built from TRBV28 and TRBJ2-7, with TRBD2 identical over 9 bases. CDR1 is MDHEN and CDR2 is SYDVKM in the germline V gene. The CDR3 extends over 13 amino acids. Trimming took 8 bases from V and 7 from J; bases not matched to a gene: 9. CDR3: CASVPAGGFEQYF. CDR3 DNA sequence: TGTGCCAGCGTCCCAGCGGGAGGTTTTGAGCAGTACTTC.

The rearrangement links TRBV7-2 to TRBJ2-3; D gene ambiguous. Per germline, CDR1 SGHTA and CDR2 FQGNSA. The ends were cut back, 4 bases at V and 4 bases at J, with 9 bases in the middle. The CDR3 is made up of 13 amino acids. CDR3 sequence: CASSSVSADTQYF. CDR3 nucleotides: TGTGCCAGCAGCTCGGTAAGCGCAGATACGCAGTATTTT. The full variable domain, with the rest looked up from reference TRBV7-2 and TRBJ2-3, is GAGVSQSPSNKVTEKGKDVELRCDPISGHTALYWYRQSLGQGLEFLIYFQGNSAPDKSGLPSDRFSAERTGGSVSTLTIQRTQQEDSAVYLCASSSVSADTQYFGPGTRLTVL.

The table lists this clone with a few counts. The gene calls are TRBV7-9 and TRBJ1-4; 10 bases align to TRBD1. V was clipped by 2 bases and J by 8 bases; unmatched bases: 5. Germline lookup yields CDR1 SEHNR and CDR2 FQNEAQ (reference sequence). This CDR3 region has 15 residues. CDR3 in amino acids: CASSLSGQGWEKLFF. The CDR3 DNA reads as TGTGCCAGCAGCTTATCGGGACAGGGGTGGGAAAAACTGTTTTTT.

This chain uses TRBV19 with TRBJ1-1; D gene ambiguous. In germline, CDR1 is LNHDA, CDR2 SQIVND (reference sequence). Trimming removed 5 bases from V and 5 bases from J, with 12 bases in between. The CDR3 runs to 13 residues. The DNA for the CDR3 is TGTGCCAGTAGTGCCGGGATGGGGACTGAAGCTTTCTTT. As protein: CASSAGMGTEAFF.

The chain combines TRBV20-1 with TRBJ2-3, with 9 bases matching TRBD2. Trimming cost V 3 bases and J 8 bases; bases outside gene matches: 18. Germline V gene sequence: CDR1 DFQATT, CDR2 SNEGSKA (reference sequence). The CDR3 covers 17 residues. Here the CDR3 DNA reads TGCAGTGCTAGTTCCGCGGGAGGGCCTGGGGCGGCCGGTACGCAGTATTTT. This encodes CSASSAGGPGAAGTQYF.

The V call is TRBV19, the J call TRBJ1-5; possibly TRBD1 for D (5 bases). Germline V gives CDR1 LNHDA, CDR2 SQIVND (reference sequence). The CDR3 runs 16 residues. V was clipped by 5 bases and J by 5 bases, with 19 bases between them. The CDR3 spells CASSVAAGTFYQPQHF. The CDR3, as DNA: TGTGCCAGTAGTGTCGCGGCAGGGACTTTTTATCAGCCCCAGCATTTT.

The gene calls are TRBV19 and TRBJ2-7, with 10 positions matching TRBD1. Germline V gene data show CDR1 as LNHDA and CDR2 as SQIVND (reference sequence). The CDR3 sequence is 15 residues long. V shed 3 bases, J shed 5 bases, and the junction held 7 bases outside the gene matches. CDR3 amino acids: CASSITGTGADEQYF. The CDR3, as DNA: TGTGCCAGTAGTATCACCGGGACAGGGGCCGACGAGCAGTACTTC.

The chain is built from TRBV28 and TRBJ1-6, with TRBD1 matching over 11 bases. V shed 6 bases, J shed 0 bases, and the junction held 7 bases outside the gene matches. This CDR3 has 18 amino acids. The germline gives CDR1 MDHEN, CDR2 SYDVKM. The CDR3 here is CASRPHGTGGSYNSPLHF. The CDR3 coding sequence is TGTGCCAGCAGGCCACATGGGACAGGGGGCTCCTATAATTCACCCCTCCACTTT.

CDR3 nucleotides: TGCAGCGTTTACACAGGGATTGGGGATTCACCCCTCCACTTT. Its translation is CSVYTGIGDSPLHF. V usage is TRBV29-1 and J usage is TRBJ1-6, with TRBD1 as a possible D gene (6 bases). Trimming removed 5 bases from V and 8 bases from J, with 16 bases in between. Germline assignment: CDR1 SQVTM and CDR2 ANQGSEA. There are 14 residues in the CDR3.

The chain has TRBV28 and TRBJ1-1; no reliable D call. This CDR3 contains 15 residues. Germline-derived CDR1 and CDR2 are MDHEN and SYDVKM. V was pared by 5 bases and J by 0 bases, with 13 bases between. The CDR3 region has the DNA TGTGCCAGCAGTCCCCCAGGCGGGATGAACACTGAAGCTTTCTTT. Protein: CASSPPGGMNTEAFF.

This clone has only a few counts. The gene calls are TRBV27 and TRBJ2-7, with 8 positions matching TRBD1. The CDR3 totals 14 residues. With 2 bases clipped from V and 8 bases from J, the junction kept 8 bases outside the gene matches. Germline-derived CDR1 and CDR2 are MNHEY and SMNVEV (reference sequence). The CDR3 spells CASSLNGGQGQQYF. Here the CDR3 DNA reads TGTGCCAGCAGTTTAAATGGTGGACAGGGCCAGCAGTACTTC.

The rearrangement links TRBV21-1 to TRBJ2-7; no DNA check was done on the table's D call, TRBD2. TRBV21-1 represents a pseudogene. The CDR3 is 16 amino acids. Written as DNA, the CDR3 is TGTGCCAGCAGCACGGGGACTAGCGGGATGGCTTACGAGCAGTACTTC. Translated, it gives CASSTGTSGMAYEQYF.

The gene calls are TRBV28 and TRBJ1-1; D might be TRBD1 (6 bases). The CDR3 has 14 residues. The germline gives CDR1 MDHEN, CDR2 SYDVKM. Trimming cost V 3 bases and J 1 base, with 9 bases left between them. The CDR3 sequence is CASSFPGENTEAFF. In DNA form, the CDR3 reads TGTGCCAGCAGTTTTCCAGGGGAGAACACTGAAGCTTTCTTT.

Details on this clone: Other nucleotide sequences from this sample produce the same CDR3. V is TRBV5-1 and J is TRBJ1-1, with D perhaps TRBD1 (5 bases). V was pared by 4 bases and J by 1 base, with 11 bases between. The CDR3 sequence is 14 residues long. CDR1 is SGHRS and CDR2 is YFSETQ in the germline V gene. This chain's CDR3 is CASSHVGGNTEAFF. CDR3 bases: TGCGCCAGCAGCCACGTCGGGGGGAACACTGAAGCTTTCTTT.

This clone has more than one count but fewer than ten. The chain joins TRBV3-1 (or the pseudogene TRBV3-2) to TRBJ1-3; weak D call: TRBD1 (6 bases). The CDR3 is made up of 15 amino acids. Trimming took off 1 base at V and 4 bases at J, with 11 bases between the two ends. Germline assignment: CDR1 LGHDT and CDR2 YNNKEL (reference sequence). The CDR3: CASSQGTALGNTIYF. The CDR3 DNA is TGTGCCAGCAGCCAAGGGACAGCCCTCGGAAACACCATATATTTT.

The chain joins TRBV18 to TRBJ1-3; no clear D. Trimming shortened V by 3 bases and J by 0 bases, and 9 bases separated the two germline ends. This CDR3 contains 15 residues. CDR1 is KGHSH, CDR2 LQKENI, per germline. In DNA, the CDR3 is TGTGCCAGCTCACCCGTACTTAGCTCTGGAAACACCATATATTTT. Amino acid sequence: CASSPVLSSGNTIYF.

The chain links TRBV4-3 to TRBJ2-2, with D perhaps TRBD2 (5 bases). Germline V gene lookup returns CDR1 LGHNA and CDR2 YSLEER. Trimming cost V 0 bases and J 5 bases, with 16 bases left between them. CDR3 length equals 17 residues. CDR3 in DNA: TGCGCCAGCAGCCAAGAGACACTAGTTGCCAATACCGGGGAGCTGTTTTTT. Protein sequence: CASSQETLVANTGELFF.